The entry below gives a single TCR beta chain sequence along with its context. V dropped 0 bases and J dropped 2 bases, with 13 bases sitting between them. Per the germline V gene, CDR1 is MGHRA and CDR2 is YSYEKL. The CDR3 spans 16 residues. Assay: immunoSEQ multiplex PCR; the TCRdb copy retains only in-frame clones and omits some. Here the sample spans some 99,000 clones, about nine tenths being singletons. The sample is drawn from a study of control samples from healthy donors and cancer patients. Sequencing was performed on blood. The TCR originated in a human donor in good health. The donor label of this sample is uncertain. V and J are TRBV4-1 and TRBJ1-2; D is unclear. The CDR3 region has the DNA TGCGCCAGCAGCCAAGAGGAAAGGGTAGGAAACTATGGCTACACCTTC. Its protein is CASSQEERVGNYGYTF.